The 19 T cell receptor beta chains reported below all come from one sample, sequenced in a study of cytomegalovirus exposure and HLA in healthy donors. Method: immunoSEQ multiplex PCR; TCRdb's copy keeps in-frame clones and lacks some. There are more than 50,000 clones in the sample; about 95% occur only once, and about 2.1% lies in the top ten. Sequencing was performed on PBMCs. These receptors originate from a man younger than 30 in good health and CMV-seronegative.

This clone was observed a single time. The J gene is TRBJ1-2, the V gene TRBV6-6; 7 positions agree with TRBD1. Germline loops: CDR1 MNHNY, CDR2 SVGAGI (reference sequence). The CDR3 is 13 amino acids. V was clipped by 6 bases and J by 4 bases; unmatched bases: 5. The CDR3 DNA is TGTGCCAGCAGACAGGGGCAAACCTATGGCTACACCTTC. Translated, it gives CASRQGQTYGYTF.

The count of this clone is one. The chain has TRBV28 and TRBJ2-3; TRBD2 is a possible D gene (6 bases). Germline-derived CDR1 and CDR2 are MDHEN and SYDVKM. With 1 base removed from V and 6 bases from J, the gap between germline ends came to 14 bases. CDR3 size: 15 residues. CDR3 sequence: CASSLSGLSEDTQYF. The CDR3 DNA sequence: TGTGCCAGCAGTTTATCGGGACTGTCGGAGGATACGCAGTATTTT.

The chain uses TRBV11-3 and TRBJ2-5; no clear D. The V gene lost 8 bases and the J gene lost 5 bases, with 12 bases spanning the gap. This CDR3 contains 12 residues. Per the germline V gene, CDR1 is SGHNT and CDR2 is YENEEA. Here the CDR3 DNA reads TGTGCCAGCCGAGGTCCTGGTGAGACCCAGTACTTC. This codes for CASRGPGETQYF.

V gene TRBV28 combines with J gene TRBJ1-2, with TRBD1 matching 7 bases. Germline V gene data show CDR1 as MDHEN and CDR2 as SYDVKM. Trimming removed 1 base from V and 4 bases from J; junction bases left unmatched: 0. The CDR3 has 13 residues. DNA for the CDR3: TGTGCCAGCAGTTTATCAGGGGGCTATGGCTACACCTTC. Its protein product is CASSLSGGYGYTF.

V is TRBV18 and J is TRBJ2-2, with TRBD2 as a possible D gene (5 bases). Between the trimmed V and J ends, which lost 3 bases and 2 bases, there was a span of 16 bases. The CDR3 sequence is 17 residues long. CDR1 and CDR2 from the germline V gene are KGHSH and LQKENI. This CDR3 is CASSPQRRTSNTGELFF. Written as DNA, the CDR3 is TGTGCCAGCTCACCGCAGAGAAGGACTTCCAACACCGGGGAGCTGTTTTTT.

CDR3 loop: CASSLFELADYNEQFF. DNA for the CDR3: TGTGCCAGCAGCTTATTTGAACTAGCGGATTACAATGAGCAGTTCTTC. The chain joins TRBV11-2 to TRBJ2-1; 8 nucleotides line up with TRBD2. CDR3 size: 16 residues. After removal of 2 bases from V and 4 bases from J, the junction contained 7 bases not matched to a gene. CDR1 is SGHAT, CDR2 FQNNGV, per germline.

V gene TRBV5-6 combines with J gene TRBJ2-2; a possible D gene is TRBD1 (5 bases). This CDR3 is built from 12 residues. Trimming pared 3 bases from V and 8 bases from J, leaving 8 bases between. Germline-derived CDR1 and CDR2 are SGHDT and YYEEEE. The DNA for the CDR3 is TGTGCCAGCAGCTCGCAGGGAGGGGAGCTGTTTTTT. This codes for CASSSQGGELFF.

Only one count was recorded for this clone. J is TRBJ1-1 and V is TRBV5-6; D is ambiguous. The CDR3 consists of 15 residues. The germline V and J ends were trimmed by 1 base and 4 bases, with 14 bases remaining between them. The germline V gene has CDR1 SGHDT and CDR2 YYEEEE. The CDR3 sequence: CASSLLDRSGTEAFF. CDR3 coding DNA: TGTGCCAGCAGCTTGCTGGACCGGAGCGGCACTGAAGCTTTCTTT.

V gene TRBV27 combines with J gene TRBJ2-1, with 7 nucleotides matching TRBD1. CDR1 and CDR2 from the germline V gene are MNHEY and SMNVEV (reference sequence). The CDR3 extends over 14 amino acids. The V gene end was trimmed by 5 bases and the J gene end by 3 bases; junction bases not matched to a gene: 4. As DNA, the CDR3 is TGTGCCAGCAGTATTGGGGACAGCTACAATGAGCAGTTCTTC. Its translation: CASSIGDSYNEQFF.

This chain joins TRBV4-3 and TRBJ2-2; D perhaps matches TRBD1 (5 bases). Germline-derived CDR1 and CDR2 are LGHNA and YSLEER. The V gene lost 1 base and the J gene lost 4 bases, with 10 bases spanning the gap. The CDR3 loop spans 15 amino acids. The DNA for the CDR3 is TGCGCCAGCAGCCAAGGTACAGGCGTCACCGGGGAGCTGTTTTTT. Translated, it gives CASSQGTGVTGELFF.

The chain uses TRBV6-5 and TRBJ1-2; D is unclear. V was clipped by 7 bases and J by 7 bases, with 10 bases between them. Germline V gene lookup returns CDR1 MNHEY and CDR2 SVGAGI. CDR3 length: 11 amino acids. The CDR3 here is CASKRGSGYTF. In nucleotides, the CDR3 is TGTGCCAGCAAACGGGGTAGTGGCTACACCTTC.

The J gene is TRBJ1-1, the V gene TRBV30; D gene uncertain. V was shortened by 4 bases and J by 4 bases, with 10 bases between the two germline ends. The germline V gene encodes CDR1 GTSNPN and CDR2 SVGIG (reference sequence). The CDR3 runs to 12 residues. CDR3 bases: TGTGCCTGGATGGCGCGGAGCACTGAAGCTTTCTTT. Amino acid sequence: CAWMARSTEAFF.

The chain employs TRBV4-2 and TRBJ2-1, with TRBD2 matching over 15 bases. V lost 3 bases to trimming and J lost 8 bases; unmatched junction nucleotides: 11. CDR1 and CDR2 (germline): LGHNA, YNFKEQ. The CDR3 has 18 amino acids. The CDR3 here is CASSHRNGLAGGPYEQFF. In DNA form, the CDR3 reads TGTGCCAGCAGCCATCGCAACGGACTAGCGGGAGGGCCGTATGAGCAGTTCTTC.

The genes are TRBV28 and TRBJ2-3; 8 bases align to TRBD2. The V segment lost 4 bases and the J segment 2 bases; nucleotides outside the gene matches: 5. The CDR3 sequence is 15 residues long. The germline gives CDR1 MDHEN, CDR2 SYDVKM. In nucleotides, the CDR3 is TGTGCCAGCAGTTACACTAGCGGTCTCACAGATACGCAGTATTTT. Translating gives CASSYTSGLTDTQYF.

The chain combines TRBV27 with TRBJ1-5; 7 bases align to TRBD1. CDR1 is MNHEY and CDR2 is SMNVEV in the germline V gene (reference sequence). Trimming at V came to 5 bases and at J to 3 bases, leaving 4 bases not matched to a gene. CDR3 length: 14 amino acids. In DNA form, the CDR3 reads TGTGCCAGCAGTCCGACAGGGTTCAATCAGCCCCAGCATTTT. This sequence encodes CASSPTGFNQPQHF.

The chain carries TRBV27 and TRBJ2-5, with TRBD1 matching 10 bases. CDR3 length: 18 amino acids. Germline V gene data show CDR1 as MNHEY and CDR2 as SMNVEV (reference sequence). V was clipped by 5 bases and J by 1 base; unmatched bases: 13. Here the CDR3 DNA reads TGTGCCAGCAGTCCGGGGCCGGGGACAGGGGTAGTCCAAGAGACCCAGTACTTC. It is translated as CASSPGPGTGVVQETQYF.

CDR3 in amino acids: CASSSLGQGRDEQYF. In DNA, the CDR3 is TGTGCCAGCAGTTCCCTTGGACAGGGCCGTGACGAGCAGTACTTC. This chain connects TRBV6-5 to TRBJ2-7; 8 positions agree with TRBD1. The CDR3 loop spans 15 amino acids. Germline CDR1 and CDR2: MNHEY and SVGAGI. With 4 bases clipped from V and 5 bases from J, the junction kept 10 bases outside the gene matches.

This rearrangement joins TRBV9 to TRBJ1-1; D might be TRBD1 (5 bases). This CDR3 region has 16 residues. V gave up 0 bases and J gave up 3 bases, with 15 bases separating them. Germline CDR1 SGDLS, CDR2 YYNGEE. The CDR3 region is CASSVVKGPSDTEAFF. The CDR3 nucleotides are TGTGCCAGCAGCGTAGTGAAGGGGCCGAGCGACACTGAAGCTTTCTTT.

This clone appeared once. The chain employs TRBV7-9 and TRBJ2-3, with 8 positions matching TRBD2. Germline CDR1 reads SEHNR; CDR2 reads FQNEAQ (reference sequence). Trimming removed 4 bases from V and 7 bases from J; junction bases left unmatched: 10. The CDR3 consists of 15 residues. CDR3 sequence: CASSSLSAGEHTQYF. The DNA of the CDR3 is TGTGCCAGCAGCTCCCTTTCAGCGGGAGAACATACGCAGTATTTT.